Listed here are 24 T cell receptor beta chains from one sample, sequenced in a study of blood T cell repertoires in COVID-19. Repertoires were generated with immunoSEQ multiplex PCR, while TCRdb's copy carries only in-frame clones and drops some. The sample records 200,000 to 300,000 clones, 70% to 85% being singletons. Sequenced input: peripheral blood. The receptors originated from a woman at least 80 years old with acute or convalescent COVID-19.

This clone is a singleton in its sample. The V gene is TRBV4-1, the J gene TRBJ1-2; D gene uncertain. V was trimmed by 0 bases and J by 1 base, leaving 12 bases between them. CDR1 and CDR2 (germline): MGHRA, YSYEKL. The CDR3 consists of 16 residues. The CDR3 DNA reads TGCGCCAGCAGCCAAGACGTCTCGCATAGTAACTATGGCTACACCTTC. Translated: CASSQDVSHSNYGYTF.

This clone was picked up one time. The chain has TRBV7-2 and TRBJ1-3; D ambiguous. Germline CDR1 is SGHTA and CDR2 is FQGNSA. V shed 4 bases and J shed 0 bases, with 7 bases lying between them. The CDR3 spans 14 residues. CDR3 in amino acids: CASSSRASGNTIYF. CDR3 DNA sequence: TGTGCCAGCAGCTCGAGGGCCTCTGGAAACACCATATATTTT.

The V gene is TRBV19, the J gene TRBJ1-1; perhaps TRBD1 as D (6 bases). From germline, CDR1 is LNHDA and CDR2 SQIVND (reference sequence). V lost 4 bases to trimming and J lost 0 bases, with 24 bases between them. This CDR3 spans 19 amino acids. CDR3 amino acids: CASSKDSPGPTRLNTEAFF. CDR3 coding DNA: TGTGCCAGTAGTAAGGACAGCCCCGGGCCCACACGTTTGAACACTGAAGCTTTCTTT.

The chain employs TRBV25-1 and TRBJ1-1, with D possibly matching TRBD1 (6 bases). CDR1 and CDR2 (germline): MGHDK, SYGVNS. The CDR3 covers 15 residues. The ends were cut back, 7 bases at V and 1 base at J, with 16 bases in the middle. CDR3 sequence (DNA): TGTGCCAGCAAGGGGGACCTAGGGTGGAACACTGAAGCTTTCTTT. Translation: CASKGDLGWNTEAFF.

The V call is TRBV4-1, the J call TRBJ2-3; 8 nucleotides align to TRBD2. The germline V gene encodes CDR1 MGHRA and CDR2 YSYEKL. The CDR3 covers 17 residues. The trim removed 1 base at V and 6 bases at J, leaving 12 bases unmatched. The CDR3 loop is CASSQALFGAGGDTQYF. The DNA of the CDR3 is TGCGCCAGCAGCCAAGCATTATTCGGGGCGGGGGGCGATACGCAGTATTTT.

The chain has TRBV3-1 (or the pseudogene TRBV3-2) and TRBJ1-1; TRBD1 agrees at 9 bases. The germline CDR1 and CDR2 sequences are LGHDT and YNNKEL (reference sequence). The CDR3 is 13 amino acids. J lost 1 base, V lost 8 bases, and 2 bases had no gene match. The CDR3 coding sequence is TGTGCCAGCTCGGGACAGGGGAACACTGAAGCTTTCTTT. This gives the protein CASSGQGNTEAFF.

The J gene is TRBJ2-7, the V gene TRBV6-1, with 7 bases aligning to TRBD1. CDR1 is MNHNS, CDR2 SASEGT, per germline. The CDR3 is 12 residues long. V lost 1 base, J lost 9 bases, and 3 bases stayed unmatched. The CDR3 protein is CASSEGDSRQYF. CDR3 in DNA: TGTGCCAGCAGTGAAGGGGACAGCCGGCAGTACTTC.

This sequence joins TRBV15 and TRBJ1-5; the D is unclear. The CDR3 runs 13 residues. Germline CDR1 LNHNV, CDR2 YYDKDF (reference sequence). Trimming shortened V by 0 bases and J by 4 bases, and 4 bases separated the two germline ends. The CDR3 nucleotides are TGTGCCACCAGCAGAGACCTAAATCAGCCCCAGCATTTT. Translating gives CATSRDLNQPQHF.

J is TRBJ2-2 and V is TRBV5-8; 8 nucleotides match TRBD1. The CDR3 has 16 amino acids. The germline V gene encodes CDR1 SGHTS and CDR2 YDEGEE. V gave up 4 bases and J gave up 1 base; unmatched junction bases: 6. DNA for the CDR3: TGTGCCAGCAGCCCCAGGGGGCTAGTGAACACCGGGGAGCTGTTTTTT. Protein sequence: CASSPRGLVNTGELFF.

This clone showed up just once. The gene calls are TRBV28 and TRBJ1-2; the D is unclear. This CDR3 spans 15 amino acids. The V and J ends lost 4 bases and 7 bases respectively, with 19 bases between them. CDR1 MDHEN and CDR2 SYDVKM come from the germline V gene. CDR3 sequence: CASSSAIGKVPGYTF. CDR3 DNA sequence: TGTGCCAGCAGTTCCGCGATCGGGAAGGTTCCTGGCTACACCTTC.

V and J are TRBV2 and TRBJ1-5; TRBD1 matches at 7 bases. CDR3 size: 14 residues. Germline loops: CDR1 SNHLY, CDR2 FYNNEI. The ends lost 2 bases at V and 15 bases at J; junction bases unmatched: 13. For the CDR3, the DNA is TGTGCCAGCAGTGAATCCCAGGGGGACCTCACATGGCATTTT. This gives the protein CASSESQGDLTWHF.

This clone appeared once. V usage is TRBV28 and J usage is TRBJ1-4; D gene ambiguous. The CDR3 has 13 residues. Deletions cut 11 bases from V and 1 base from J, with 11 bases between. Germline assignment: CDR1 MDHEN and CDR2 SYDVKM. DNA for the CDR3: TGTGCCGCCGGAACAGAAACTAATGAAAAACTGTTTTTT. It specifies CAAGTETNEKLFF.

This chain uses TRBV7-9 with TRBJ2-1; 7 positions agree with TRBD1. Trimming took 7 bases from V and 8 from J; bases not matched to a gene: 17. The CDR3 has 16 residues. CDR1 is SEHNR, CDR2 FQNEAQ, per germline (reference sequence). The CDR3 coding sequence is TGTGCCAGCATCCCATGGCGGGCAGGGGGTCGGGATGAGCAGTTCTTC. Amino acid sequence: CASIPWRAGGRDEQFF.

The chain uses TRBV19 and TRBJ1-6; TRBD1 matches at 8 bases. Germline CDR1 LNHDA, CDR2 SQIVND (reference sequence). Trimming cost V 6 bases and J 3 bases; bases outside gene matches: 4. CDR3 length equals 15 residues. In DNA form, the CDR3 reads TGTGCCAGTAGCCCTACAGGGGGCTATAATTCACCCCTCCACTTT. Translating it yields CASSPTGGYNSPLHF.

This clone came up once. V usage is TRBV30 and J usage is TRBJ1-2; D possibly corresponds to TRBD1 (5 bases). V was clipped by 0 bases and J by 1 base, with 6 bases between them. The CDR3 length is 13 residues. Germline-derived CDR1 and CDR2 are GTSNPN and SVGIG (reference sequence). CDR3 residues: CAWSVGHNYGYTF. The CDR3 DNA reads TGTGCCTGGAGTGTGGGGCATAACTATGGCTACACCTTC.

The chain carries TRBV7-8 and TRBJ2-7; 9 bases line up with TRBD1. Germline V lookup: CDR1 SGHVS, CDR2 FQNEAQ. V lost 5 bases and J lost 2; bases outside the gene matches: 1. The CDR3 consists of 13 residues. The DNA of the CDR3 is TGTGCCAGCAGCAGGGACAGGGCCTACGAGCAGTACTTC. This codes for CASSRDRAYEQYF.

The J gene is TRBJ2-7, the V gene TRBV9; TRBD1 matches at 7 bases. Trimming cost V 4 bases and J 0 bases; bases outside gene matches: 10. Germline CDR1 is SGDLS and CDR2 is YYNGEE. This CDR3 contains 16 residues. In DNA form, the CDR3 reads TGTGCCAGCAGCCCAAGACAGGGCTTATCCTCCTACGAGCAGTACTTC. It yields the protein CASSPRQGLSSYEQYF.

The chain employs TRBV19 and TRBJ1-4, with a tentative D call TRBD1 (6 bases). The CDR3 is 15 amino acids. V was trimmed by 9 bases and J by 3 bases, leaving 17 bases between them. CDR1 is LNHDA, CDR2 SQIVND, per germline (reference sequence). This CDR3 is CASPRGGAANEKLFF. CDR3 coding DNA: TGTGCCAGCCCTAGGGGGGGGGCGGCTAATGAAAAACTGTTTTTT.

Only one count was recorded for this clone. The chain has TRBV19 and TRBJ2-7, with 9 positions matching TRBD1. The CDR3 is made up of 13 amino acids. Germline CDR1 LNHDA, CDR2 SQIVND (reference sequence). Unmatched junction bases numbered 2, after V lost 3 bases and J lost 5 bases. The DNA of the CDR3 is TGTGCCAGTAGTATGGACAGGGGCCACGAGCAGTACTTC. It translates to CASSMDRGHEQYF. The full variable domain, completed using reference TRBV19 and TRBJ2-7, is DGGITQSPKYLFRKEGQNVTLSCEQNLNHDAMYWYRQDPGQGLRLIYYSQIVNDFQKGDIAEGYSVSREKKESFPLTVTSAQKNPTAFYLCASSMDRGHEQYFGPGTRLTVT.

The chain uses TRBV27 and TRBJ1-6; perhaps TRBD1 as D (5 bases). The CDR3 runs 14 residues. Germline V gene lookup returns CDR1 MNHEY and CDR2 SMNVEV (reference sequence). V was clipped by 5 bases and J by 7 bases, with 12 bases between them. For the CDR3, the DNA is TGTGCCAGCAGTCTTGATCGGGGGAATTCACCCCTCCACTTT. It encodes CASSLDRGNSPLHF.

This chain links TRBV7-2 with TRBJ1-4; TRBD1 matches at 9 bases. This CDR3 is built from 15 residues. The V segment lost 5 bases and the J segment 0 bases; nucleotides outside the gene matches: 1. Germline V lookup: CDR1 SGHTA, CDR2 FQGNSA. The CDR3 reads CASSRTGATNEKLFF. CDR3 in DNA: TGTGCCAGCAGCCGGACAGGGGCAACTAATGAAAAACTGTTTTTT. Full variable domain (rest looked up from reference TRBV7-2 and TRBJ1-4): GAGVSQSPSNKVTEKGKDVELRCDPISGHTALYWYRQSLGQGLEFLIYFQGNSAPDKSGLPSDRFSAERTGGSVSTLTIQRTQQEDSAVYLCASSRTGATNEKLFFGSGTQLSVL.

This clone was picked up a small number of times. This chain connects TRBV18 to TRBJ1-1; D remains ambiguous. The CDR3 sequence is 13 residues long. The germline V gene has CDR1 KGHSH and CDR2 LQKENI. The V end was cut by 3 bases, the J end by 1 base, with 6 bases between. The chain's CDR3 is CASSPGENTEAFF. Here the CDR3 DNA reads TGTGCCAGCTCACCTGGAGAGAACACTGAAGCTTTCTTT.

The V gene is TRBV7-2, the J gene TRBJ1-3, with D possibly matching TRBD1 (5 bases). Germline V gene data show CDR1 as SGHTA and CDR2 as FQGNSA. The CDR3 extends over 16 amino acids. Trimming stripped 5 bases from V and 2 bases from J, with 16 bases between. CDR3 amino acids: CASSPHMSGTGNTIYF. CDR3 DNA sequence: TGTGCCAGCAGCCCGCACATGTCAGGGACTGGAAACACCATATATTTT.

V and J are TRBV28 and TRBJ1-1; D gene uncertain. V lost 5 bases to trimming and J lost 11 bases, with 15 bases between them. The germline gives CDR1 MDHEN, CDR2 SYDVKM. The CDR3 sequence is 12 residues long. The CDR3 sequence is CASSTRGRMAFF. DNA of the CDR3: TGTGCCAGCAGTACCCGTGGGAGGATGGCTTTCTTT.